This T cell receptor beta chain stems from a study of identical twins. The CDR3 is made up of 14 amino acids. The ends were cut back, 6 bases at V and 0 bases at J, with 12 bases in the middle. The germline CDR1 and CDR2 sequences are MGHRA and YSYEKL. With template switching, a universal primer site was added, and the cDNA carried unique molecular identifiers. TCRdb called the 5' RACE reads again in MiXCR, with one record for every CDR3 protein. Of hundreds of thousands of distinct CDR3 sequences in the sample, about 24% were seen once. These sequences were also reported in another study, on T cells expressing NK-cell markers. Per that paper: Among CD8+ T cells from six donors, dominant NKG2C+ clonotypes accounted for roughly 1.0-7.0%. Whether expanded NKG2C+ T cell clones were HCMV-specific remained unclear.

The source is a woman between 18 and 29 years old in good health. Sequenced input: CD4+ T cells sorted from blood. The rearrangement links TRBV4-1 to TRBJ2-7; D is undetermined. The CDR3 DNA is TGCGCCAGCAGTCCCGGGCCCCTCTCCTACGAGCAGTACTTC. It yields the protein CASSPGPLSYEQYF.